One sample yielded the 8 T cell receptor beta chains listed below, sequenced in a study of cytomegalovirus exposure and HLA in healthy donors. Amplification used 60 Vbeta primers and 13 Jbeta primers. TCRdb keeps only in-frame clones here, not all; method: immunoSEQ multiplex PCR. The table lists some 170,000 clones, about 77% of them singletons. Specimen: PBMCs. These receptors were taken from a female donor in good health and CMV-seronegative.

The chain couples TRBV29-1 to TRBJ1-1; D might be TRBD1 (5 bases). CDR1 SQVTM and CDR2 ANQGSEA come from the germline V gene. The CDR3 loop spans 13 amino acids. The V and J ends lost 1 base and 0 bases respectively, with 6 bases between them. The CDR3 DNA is TGCAGCGTTGAAGGACAGTTGAACACTGAAGCTTTCTTT. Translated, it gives CSVEGQLNTEAFF.

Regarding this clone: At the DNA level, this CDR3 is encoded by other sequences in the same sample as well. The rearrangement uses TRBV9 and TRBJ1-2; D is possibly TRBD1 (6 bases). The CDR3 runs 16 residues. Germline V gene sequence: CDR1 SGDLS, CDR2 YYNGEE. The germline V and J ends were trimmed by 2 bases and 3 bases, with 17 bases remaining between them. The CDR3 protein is CASSVPSRGGHYGYTF. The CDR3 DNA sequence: TGTGCCAGCAGCGTCCCCTCCCGGGGGGGCCACTATGGCTACACCTTC.

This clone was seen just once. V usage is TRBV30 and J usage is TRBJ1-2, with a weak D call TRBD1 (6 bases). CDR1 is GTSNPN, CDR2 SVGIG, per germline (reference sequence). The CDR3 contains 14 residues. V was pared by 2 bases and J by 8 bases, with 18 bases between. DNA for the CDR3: TGTGCCTGGAGTCCGGGCAGGGGCAGTGGAGGCTACACCTTC. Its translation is CAWSPGRGSGGYTF.

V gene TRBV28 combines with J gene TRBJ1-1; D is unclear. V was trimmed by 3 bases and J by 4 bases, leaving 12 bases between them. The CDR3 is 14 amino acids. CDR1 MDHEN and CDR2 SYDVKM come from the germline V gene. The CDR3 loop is CASSFNLRGTEAFF. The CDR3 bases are TGTGCCAGCAGTTTTAATCTCCGGGGCACTGAAGCTTTCTTT.

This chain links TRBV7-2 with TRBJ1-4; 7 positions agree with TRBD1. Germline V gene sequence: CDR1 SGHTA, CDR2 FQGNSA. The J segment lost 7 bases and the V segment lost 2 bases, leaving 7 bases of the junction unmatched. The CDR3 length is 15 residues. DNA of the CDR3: TGTGCCAGCAGCTTATATGCAGGGGGTGGTGAAAAACTGTTTTTT. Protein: CASSLYAGGGEKLFF. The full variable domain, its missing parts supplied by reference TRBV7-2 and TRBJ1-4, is GAGVSQSPSNKVTEKGKDVELRCDPISGHTALYWYRQSLGQGLEFLIYFQGNSAPDKSGLPSDRFSAERTGGSVSTLTIQRTQQEDSAVYLCASSLYAGGGEKLFFGSGTQLSVL.

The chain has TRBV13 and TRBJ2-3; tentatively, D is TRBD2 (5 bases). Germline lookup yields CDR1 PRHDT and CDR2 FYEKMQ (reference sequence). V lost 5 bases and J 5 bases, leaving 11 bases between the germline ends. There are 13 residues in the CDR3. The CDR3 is CASSPTREDTQYF. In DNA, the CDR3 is TGTGCCAGCAGCCCCACTAGGGAAGATACGCAGTATTTT.

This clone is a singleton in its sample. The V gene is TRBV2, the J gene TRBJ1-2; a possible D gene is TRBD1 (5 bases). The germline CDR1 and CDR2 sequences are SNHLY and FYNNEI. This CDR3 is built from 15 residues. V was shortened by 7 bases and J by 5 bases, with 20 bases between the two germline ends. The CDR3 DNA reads TGTGCCAGCACCGTAACCCTGACAGAAGGGTATGGCTACACCTTC. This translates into CASTVTLTEGYGYTF. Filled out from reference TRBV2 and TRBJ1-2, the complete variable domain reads EPEVTQTPSHQVTQMGQEVILRCVPISNHLYFYWYRQILGQKVEFLVSFYNNEISEKSEIFDDQFSVERPDGSNFTLKIRSTKLEDSAMYFCASTVTLTEGYGYTFGSGTRLTVV.

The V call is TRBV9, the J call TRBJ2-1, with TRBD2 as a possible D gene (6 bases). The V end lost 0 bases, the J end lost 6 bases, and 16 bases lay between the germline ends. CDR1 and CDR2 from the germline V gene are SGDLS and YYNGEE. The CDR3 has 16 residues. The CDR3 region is CASSVGPRRGSNEQFF. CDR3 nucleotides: TGTGCCAGCAGCGTAGGCCCGAGGAGGGGCAGCAATGAGCAGTTCTTC.